What follows are 16 T cell receptor beta chains derived from one specimen sequenced in a study of regulatory T cells in long-lasting Graves disease. Building of the TCR beta libraries involved iRepertoire HTBI primers and Arm-PCR of CDR3 regions. Via MiXCR, TCRdb re-called the multiplex PCR reads, giving one row per CDR3 protein. The sample carries fewer than 650,000 distinct CDR3 sequences, roughly 16% recorded once. Time point indicated: newly diagnosed GD, antithyroid drugs for less than 3 months. Researchers made the TCR library from RNA that was extracted from PBMCs. Another study also made use of these data, one on T cells in Graves' hyperthyroidism and ophthalmopathy.

The source material was peripheral blood mononuclear cells (PBMCs), sampled at new diagnosis, from a patient treated with antithyroid drugs. The source of these receptors is a young woman with Graves disease.

The chain recombines TRBV12-3 or TRBV12-4 with TRBJ1-1; 10 positions match TRBD1. The CDR3 consists of 16 residues. J was trimmed by 4 bases and V by 6 bases; bases with no gene match: 11. CDR3: CASRAGTGAYGTEAFF. The CDR3, as DNA: TGTGCCAGCAGAGCCGGGACAGGGGCTTACGGCACTGAAGCTTTCTTT.

This clonotype has ten or more counts. The chain recombines TRBV20-1 with TRBJ1-1; 9 bases match TRBD1. Germline V CDR1 and CDR2: DFQATT, SNEGSKA (reference sequence). This CDR3 contains 16 residues. The J segment lost 2 bases and the V segment lost 0 bases, leaving 7 bases of the junction unmatched. The CDR3 nucleotides read TGCAGTGCTAGAGATCATGGACAGGGGTTAAACACTGAAGCTTTCTTT. Amino acids: CSARDHGQGLNTEAFF.

This clonotype has ten or more counts. The chain is built from TRBV10-3 and TRBJ2-1; D possibly corresponds to TRBD2 (6 bases). Looked up from germline, CDR1 is ENHRY and CDR2 is SYGVKD. The CDR3 totals 14 residues. The ends were cut back, 4 bases at V and 4 bases at J, with 11 bases in the middle. The CDR3: CAISAIAEYNEQFF. In DNA, the CDR3 is TGTGCCATCAGTGCAATAGCGGAATACAATGAGCAGTTCTTC.

The CDR3 here is CASSLRQGLGRDGIQYF. The CDR3 nucleotides are TGTGCCAGCAGTTTACGTCAGGGCCTAGGGAGAGACGGCATTCAGTACTTC. V and J are TRBV28 and TRBJ2-4; the D gene could be TRBD1 or TRBD2 (5 bases each). This CDR3 spans 17 amino acids. The V end lost 2 bases, the J end lost 9 bases, and 23 bases lay between the germline ends. The germline V gene has CDR1 MDHEN and CDR2 SYDVKM.

This clonotype has a handful of counts. The V call is TRBV20-1, the J call TRBJ1-5; a possible D gene is TRBD1 (5 bases). This CDR3 has 15 amino acids. In germline, CDR1 is DFQATT, CDR2 SNEGSKA (reference sequence). V was clipped by 6 bases and J by 5 bases, with 20 bases between them. The chain's CDR3 is CSAIEGTSRYQPQHF. The CDR3 DNA reads as TGCAGTGCCATAGAGGGGACGTCGAGGTATCAGCCCCAGCATTTT.

In its sample, this clonotype was seen a few times. V and J are TRBV27 and TRBJ2-3; 10 bases are shared with TRBD2. There are 17 residues in the CDR3. After removal of 1 base from V and 4 bases from J, the junction contained 8 bases not matched to a gene. Germline V gene sequence: CDR1 MNHEY, CDR2 SMNVEV (reference sequence). As DNA, the CDR3 is TGTGCCAGCAGTTTATGGGCTAGCGGGAGTGGGGCAGATACGCAGTATTTT. Its translation is CASSLWASGSGADTQYF.

The chain combines TRBV9 with TRBJ1-5, with TRBD1 as a possible D gene (6 bases). CDR1 is SGDLS and CDR2 is YYNGEE in the germline V gene. The ends were cut back, 0 bases at V and 3 bases at J, with 10 bases in the middle. The CDR3 extends over 15 amino acids. The DNA of the CDR3 is TGTGCCAGCAGCGTAGAGGGGGTTATCAATCAGCCCCAGCATTTT. It specifies CASSVEGVINQPQHF.

This clonotype has just a few counts. The rearrangement joins TRBV10-3 to TRBJ1-3; D remains unclear. Trimming removed 6 bases at V and 0 bases at J, with 12 bases between. The CDR3 runs 15 residues. Looked up from germline, CDR1 is ENHRY and CDR2 is SYGVKD. The CDR3 reads CAIRELTGSGNTIYF. The CDR3 DNA reads TGTGCCATCAGAGAACTGACCGGCTCTGGAAACACCATATATTTT.

Ten or more counts support this clonotype. The genes are TRBV12-5 and TRBJ2-1; 11 positions match TRBD1. CDR1 and CDR2 (germline): LGHNT, FRNRAP. The CDR3 sequence is 17 residues long. V shed 0 bases, J shed 7 bases, and the junction held 8 bases outside the gene matches. The CDR3 reads CASGLVGWGTGGNEQFF. The CDR3 bases are TGTGCTAGTGGTTTGGTGGGTTGGGGGACAGGGGGTAATGAGCAGTTCTTC.

This clonotype was counted ten times or more. The gene calls are TRBV20-1 and TRBJ2-7; D possibly corresponds to TRBD2 (5 bases). The CDR3 contains 13 residues. Per the germline V gene, CDR1 is DFQATT and CDR2 is SNEGSKA (reference sequence). The V and J ends lost 5 bases and 0 bases respectively, with 11 bases between them. CDR3 bases: TGCAGTGCTGGAGGACTTAGCTCCTACGAGCAGTACTTC. As protein: CSAGGLSSYEQYF.

The chain has TRBV2 and TRBJ2-7; no clear D. Germline CDR1 and CDR2: SNHLY and FYNNEI. CDR3 length equals 11 residues. The V and J ends lost 7 bases and 4 bases respectively, with 8 bases between them. The CDR3 here is CASTHHYEQYF. For the CDR3, the DNA is TGTGCCAGCACCCATCATTACGAGCAGTACTTC.

The CDR3 spells CSVESGTNTGELFF. The CDR3 DNA is TGCAGCGTTGAATCAGGGACGAACACCGGGGAGCTGTTTTTT. The rearrangement links TRBV29-1 to TRBJ2-2; a weak D match, TRBD1 (5 bases). The CDR3 is 14 residues long. Deletions cut 2 bases from V and 0 bases from J, with 7 bases between. CDR1 is SQVTM, CDR2 ANQGSEA, per germline.

This clonotype was seen a handful of times. This rearrangement joins TRBV20-1 to TRBJ1-4; D might be TRBD1 (6 bases). The CDR3 covers 15 residues. Germline loops: CDR1 DFQATT, CDR2 SNEGSKA (reference sequence). Trimming left V 3 bases short and J 5 bases short, with 16 bases between. The CDR3: CSARGGTRGNEKLFF. The CDR3 nucleotides read TGCAGTGCTAGGGGGGGCACCAGAGGAAATGAAAAACTGTTTTTT.

The chain couples TRBV19 to TRBJ2-3; D gene unclear. The V gene lost 6 bases and the J gene lost 2 bases, with 12 bases spanning the gap. The CDR3 length is 14 residues. Germline CDR1 reads LNHDA; CDR2 reads SQIVND (reference sequence). The CDR3 nucleotides read TGTGCCAGTAGCATCTTAGGCCCCACAGATACGCAGTATTTT. It translates to CASSILGPTDTQYF.

This clonotype was seen ten or more times. CDR3 sequence: CASSLVVSQTQYF. The DNA of the CDR3 is TGCGCCAGCAGCTTGGTTGTCTCCCAAACGCAGTATTTT. The chain employs TRBV5-1 and TRBJ2-3; D not certain. This CDR3 is 13 amino acids long. Per germline, CDR1 SGHRS and CDR2 YFSETQ. Trimming took off 0 bases at V and 9 bases at J, with 11 bases between the two ends.

This clonotype was counted many times. This chain links TRBV10-3 with TRBJ2-1, with TRBD2 matching over 13 bases. This CDR3 is built from 13 residues. The germline V gene encodes CDR1 ENHRY and CDR2 SYGVKD. Trimming at V came to 10 bases and at J to 8 bases, leaving 5 bases not matched to a gene. The CDR3 bases are TGTGCCAGCAGACTAGCGGGAGGAGATGAGCAGTTCTTC. This translates into CASRLAGGDEQFF.